This section outlines one TCR beta chain sequence together with its context. Its cognate antigen is unknown. Germline V gene sequence: CDR1 DFQATT, CDR2 SNEGSKA (reference sequence). The CDR3 totals 14 residues. V was clipped by 3 bases and J by 6 bases; unmatched bases: 8. This sample is part of a study of tumor and adjacent non-tumor tissue in lung cancer. TCRbeta libraries were built with three rounds of nested PCR, modified from ARM-PCR. TCRdb re-called the multiplex PCR reads with MiXCR, one entry per CDR3 protein. In the table there are over 100,000 distinct CDR3 sequences, about 61% of which are singletons. Whole-study findings and limits: Shorter survival was associated with higher TCR diversity in tumors.

This sample's RNA came from whole unsorted tissue. The normal lung tissue was taken more than 3 cm from the tumor edge. Newly diagnosed lung cancer patients had thoracic surgery in China, August–November 2014, without prior chemotherapy. Input material: distant non-tumor lung tissue. The receptor's source is a man in his 60s with non-small cell lung cancer. The chain is built from TRBV20-1 and TRBJ2-1; TRBD2 agrees at 7 bases. CDR3 DNA sequence: TGCAGTGCTAGGGGAGGGATGGGGGTCAATGAGCAGTTCTTC. It encodes CSARGGMGVNEQFF.